The clone carrying this T cell receptor (beta chain) has ten or more counts. TCR beta VDJ and CDR3 profiles were obtained from a genomic DNA template. TCRdb reprocessed the reads via MiXCR and lists one record per CDR3 protein. Among roughly 160,000 distinct CDR3 sequences listed, 47% were seen once. Germline assignment: CDR1 KGHDR and CDR2 SFDVKD. The CDR3 spans 17 residues. V trimming: 5 bases; J trimming: 2 bases; junction bases outside the gene matches: 12. This entry comes from a study of CD8+CD57+ T cells in acquired aplastic anemia. Sequencing was done on patients that had shown CD8+CD57+ cell expansion by flow cytometry.

Sequencing input: sorted CD4+, CD8+, or CD8+CD57+ T cells (not recorded which) from PBMCs. This rearrangement joins TRBV24-1 to TRBJ2-3; 7 positions match TRBD2. The TCR originated in a human donor with aplastic anemia. CDR3 amino acids: CATSGGGSSLDTDTQYF. The CDR3 nucleotides are TGTGCCACCAGTGGGGGCGGGAGCTCTTTGGACACAGATACGCAGTATTTT.